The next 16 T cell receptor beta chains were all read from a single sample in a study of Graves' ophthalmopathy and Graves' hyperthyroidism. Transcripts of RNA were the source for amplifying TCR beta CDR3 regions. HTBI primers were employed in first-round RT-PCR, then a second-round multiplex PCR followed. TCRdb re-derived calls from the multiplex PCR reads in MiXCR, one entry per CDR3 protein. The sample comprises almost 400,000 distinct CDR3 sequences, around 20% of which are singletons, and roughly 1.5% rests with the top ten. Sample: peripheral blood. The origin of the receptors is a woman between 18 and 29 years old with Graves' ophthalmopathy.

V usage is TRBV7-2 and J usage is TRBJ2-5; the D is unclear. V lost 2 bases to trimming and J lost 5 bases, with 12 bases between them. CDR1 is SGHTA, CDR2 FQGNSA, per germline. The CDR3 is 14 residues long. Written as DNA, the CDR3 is TGTGCCAGCAGCTTATCTAGTACGTGGGAGACCCAGTACTTC. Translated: CASSLSSTWETQYF.

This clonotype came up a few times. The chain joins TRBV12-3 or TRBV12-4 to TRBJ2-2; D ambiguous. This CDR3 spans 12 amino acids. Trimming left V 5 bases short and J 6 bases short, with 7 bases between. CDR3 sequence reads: CASSRLPGELFF. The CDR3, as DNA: TGTGCCAGCAGTCGCCTTCCCGGGGAGCTGTTTTTT.

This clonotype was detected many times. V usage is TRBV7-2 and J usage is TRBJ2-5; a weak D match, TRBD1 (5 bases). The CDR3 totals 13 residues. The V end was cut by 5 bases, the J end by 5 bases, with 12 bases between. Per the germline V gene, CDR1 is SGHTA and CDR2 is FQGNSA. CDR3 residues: CASSPQGLETQYF. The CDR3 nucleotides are TGTGCCAGCAGCCCTCAGGGTTTGGAGACCCAGTACTTC.

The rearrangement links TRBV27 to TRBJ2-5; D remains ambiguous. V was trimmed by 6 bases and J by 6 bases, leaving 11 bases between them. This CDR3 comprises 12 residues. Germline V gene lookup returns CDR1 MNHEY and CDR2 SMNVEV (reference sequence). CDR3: CASSRADKTQYF. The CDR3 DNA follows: TGTGCCAGCAGCCGTGCGGATAAGACCCAGTACTTC.

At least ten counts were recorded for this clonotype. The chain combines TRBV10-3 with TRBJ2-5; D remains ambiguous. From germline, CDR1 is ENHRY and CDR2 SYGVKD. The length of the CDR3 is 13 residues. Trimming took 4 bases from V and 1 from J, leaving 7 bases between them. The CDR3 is CAISGTSQETQYF. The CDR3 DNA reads TGTGCCATCAGTGGTACATCCCAAGAGACCCAGTACTTC.

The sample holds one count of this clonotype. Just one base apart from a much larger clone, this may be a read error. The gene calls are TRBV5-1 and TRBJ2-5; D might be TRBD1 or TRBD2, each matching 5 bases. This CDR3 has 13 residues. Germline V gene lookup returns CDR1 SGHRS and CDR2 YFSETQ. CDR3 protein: CASSAGAEEIQYF. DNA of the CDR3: TGCGCCAGCAGCGCCGGGGCGGAAGAGATCCAGTACTTC.

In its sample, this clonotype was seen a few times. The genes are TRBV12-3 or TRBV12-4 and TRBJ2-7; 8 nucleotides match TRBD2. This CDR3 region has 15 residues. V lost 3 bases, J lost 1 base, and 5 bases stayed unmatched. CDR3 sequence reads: CASSFGVAGSYEQYF. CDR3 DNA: TGTGCCAGCAGTTTCGGGGTAGCGGGGTCCTACGAGCAGTACTTC.

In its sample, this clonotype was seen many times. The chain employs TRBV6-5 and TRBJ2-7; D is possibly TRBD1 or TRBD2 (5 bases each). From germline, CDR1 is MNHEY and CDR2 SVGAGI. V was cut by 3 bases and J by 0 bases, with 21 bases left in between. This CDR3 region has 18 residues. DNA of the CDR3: TGTGCCAGCAGTTATTCCCCCCTTCCGGGACGGGACTCCTACGAGCAGTACTTC. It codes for CASSYSPLPGRDSYEQYF.

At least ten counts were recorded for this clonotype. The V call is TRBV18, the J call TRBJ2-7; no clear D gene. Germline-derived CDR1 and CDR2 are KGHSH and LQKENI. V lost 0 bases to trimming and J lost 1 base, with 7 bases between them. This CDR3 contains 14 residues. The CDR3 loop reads CASSPPSASYEQYF. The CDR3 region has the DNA TGTGCCAGCTCACCACCGTCAGCGTCCTACGAGCAGTACTTC. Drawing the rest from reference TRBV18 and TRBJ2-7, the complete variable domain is NAGVMQNPRHLVRRRGQEARLRCSPMKGHSHVYWYRQLPEEGLKFMVYLQKENIIDESGMPKERFSAEFPKEGPSILRIQQVVRGDSAAYFCASSPPSASYEQYFGPGTRLTVT.

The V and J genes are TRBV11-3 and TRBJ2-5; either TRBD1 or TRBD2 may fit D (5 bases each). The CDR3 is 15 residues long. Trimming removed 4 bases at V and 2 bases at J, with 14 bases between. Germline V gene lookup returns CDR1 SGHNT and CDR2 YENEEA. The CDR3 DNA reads TGTGCCAGCAGCTGGGGGACGCAAGATCAAGAGACCCAGTACTTC. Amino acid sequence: CASSWGTQDQETQYF.

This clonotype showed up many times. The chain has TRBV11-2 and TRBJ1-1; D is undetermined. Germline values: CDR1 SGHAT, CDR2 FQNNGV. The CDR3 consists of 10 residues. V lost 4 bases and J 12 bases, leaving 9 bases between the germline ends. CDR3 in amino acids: CASSSADTFF. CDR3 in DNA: TGTGCCAGCAGCTCGGCAGATACTTTCTTT.

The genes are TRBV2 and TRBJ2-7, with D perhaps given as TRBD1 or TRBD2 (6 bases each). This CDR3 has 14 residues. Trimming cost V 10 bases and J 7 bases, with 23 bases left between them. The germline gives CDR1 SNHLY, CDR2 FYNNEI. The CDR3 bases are TGTGCCATCCCCACGAGGAGGGGACATGGGGAGCAGTACTTC. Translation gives CAIPTRRGHGEQYF.

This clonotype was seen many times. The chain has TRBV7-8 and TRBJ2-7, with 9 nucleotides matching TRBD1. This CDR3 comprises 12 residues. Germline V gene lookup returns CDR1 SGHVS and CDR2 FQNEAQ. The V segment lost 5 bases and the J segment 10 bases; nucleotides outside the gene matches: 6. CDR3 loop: CASSIGTGPQYF. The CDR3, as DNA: TGTGCCAGCAGCATTGGGACAGGGCCCCAGTACTTC.

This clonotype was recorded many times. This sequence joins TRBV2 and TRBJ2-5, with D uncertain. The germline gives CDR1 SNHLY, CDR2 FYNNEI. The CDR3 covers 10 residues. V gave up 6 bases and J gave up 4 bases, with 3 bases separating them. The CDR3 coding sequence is TGTGCCAGCAGCTTAGAGACCCAGTACTTC. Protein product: CASSLETQYF.

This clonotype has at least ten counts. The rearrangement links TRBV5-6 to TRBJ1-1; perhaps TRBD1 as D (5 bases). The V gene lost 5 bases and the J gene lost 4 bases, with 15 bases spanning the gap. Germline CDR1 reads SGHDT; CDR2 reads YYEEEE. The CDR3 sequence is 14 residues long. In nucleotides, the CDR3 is TGTGCCAGCAGGACAGAGGGACCAGCCACTGAAGCTTTCTTT. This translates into CASRTEGPATEAFF.

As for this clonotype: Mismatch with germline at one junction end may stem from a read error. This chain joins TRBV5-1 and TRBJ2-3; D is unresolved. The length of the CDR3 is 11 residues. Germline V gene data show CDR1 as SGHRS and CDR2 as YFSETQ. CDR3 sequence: CAISLRDTQYF. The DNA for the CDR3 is TGCGCCATCAGCTTGCGAGATACGCAGTATTTT.